Shown below are 31 T cell receptor beta chains from a single sample sequenced in a study of OX40 agonist ivuxolimab in advanced cancers. Only in-frame clones appear in the TCRdb table, and some are missing; sequencing was by immunoSEQ multiplex PCR. Among 70,000 to 90,000 clones, less than 90% were seen once, and the ten largest hold over 10%. Sequenced material: CD4+ or CD8+ T cells sorted from blood, taken in a trial of the OX40 agonist ivuxolimab. The receptors come from an adult with an advanced solid tumor such as melanoma, head and neck, liver or kidney cancer.

The chain is built from TRBV5-6 and TRBJ2-1; 10 bases align to TRBD2. V was clipped by 4 bases and J by 2 bases; unmatched bases: 3. This CDR3 contains 15 residues. Germline-derived CDR1 and CDR2 are SGHDT and YYEEEE. The CDR3 loop reads CASSLGLAAYNEQFF. For the CDR3, the DNA is TGTGCCAGCAGCCTCGGACTAGCGGCCTACAATGAGCAGTTCTTC.

The chain recombines TRBV27 with TRBJ1-1; D unresolved. Trimming cost V 0 bases and J 11 bases, with 13 bases left between them. Germline V gives CDR1 MNHEY, CDR2 SMNVEV (reference sequence). The CDR3 consists of 13 residues. CDR3 in amino acids: CASSLSLKASAFF. The CDR3 DNA is TGTGCCAGCAGTTTATCGTTAAAGGCGAGCGCTTTCTTT.

This clone was counted a single time. The gene calls are TRBV7-8 and TRBJ2-2; D not certain. Germline V lookup: CDR1 SGHVS, CDR2 FQNEAQ. V lost 6 bases and J 3 bases, leaving 20 bases between the germline ends. This CDR3 comprises 17 residues. The DNA of the CDR3 is TGTGCCAGCAGTCAGCAAATTGGGCAGGTGGACACCGGGGAGCTGTTTTTT. Translated, it gives CASSQQIGQVDTGELFF.

V and J are TRBV19 and TRBJ1-2; 7 bases line up with TRBD1. CDR3 length: 14 amino acids. J was trimmed by 6 bases and V by 3 bases; bases with no gene match: 7. CDR1 LNHDA and CDR2 SQIVND come from the germline V gene (reference sequence). The CDR3 sequence: CASSIISQGDGYTF. CDR3 DNA sequence: TGTGCCAGTAGTATTATCAGTCAGGGGGATGGCTACACCTTC.

The J gene is TRBJ1-6, the V gene TRBV27; 7 bases are shared with TRBD1. This CDR3 is built from 12 residues. Trimming cost V 8 bases and J 7 bases; bases outside gene matches: 2. Germline lookup yields CDR1 MNHEY and CDR2 SMNVEV (reference sequence). CDR3 sequence (DNA): TGTGCCAGCCGACAGGGAAATTCACCCCTCCACTTT. Translated: CASRQGNSPLHF.

The chain is built from TRBV19 and TRBJ1-1, with D perhaps TRBD1 (6 bases). CDR3 length: 12 amino acids. The V end lost 6 bases, the J end lost 7 bases, and 12 bases lay between the germline ends. Germline-derived CDR1 and CDR2 are LNHDA and SQIVND (reference sequence). CDR3 bases: TGTGCCAGTAGCGCGGGGGGCAGTGAAGCTTTCTTT. Encoded protein: CASSAGGSEAFF.

V and J are TRBV2 and TRBJ2-5; no firm D call. CDR3 length: 11 amino acids. The germline V gene encodes CDR1 SNHLY and CDR2 FYNNEI. V lost 9 bases and J lost 5, with 10 bases in between. DNA of the CDR3: TGTGCCAGTTTCCTTGGGGAGACCCAGTACTTC. Its translation: CASFLGETQYF.

J is TRBJ2-3 and V is TRBV27, with 10 nucleotides matching TRBD2. The CDR3 is made up of 14 amino acids. The V gene end was trimmed by 5 bases and the J gene end by 9 bases; junction bases not matched to a gene: 8. The V gene's germline CDR1 is MNHEY and CDR2 SMNVEV (reference sequence). The CDR3 loop is CASSPGTSALTQYF. The CDR3 DNA reads as TGTGCCAGCAGTCCGGGGACTAGCGCCTTGACGCAGTATTTT.

V usage is TRBV5-4 and J usage is TRBJ2-5; 7 bases match TRBD2. The ends lost 3 bases at V and 2 bases at J; junction bases unmatched: 4. The CDR3 is made up of 14 amino acids. The V gene's germline CDR1 is SGHNT and CDR2 YYREEE (reference sequence). This CDR3 is CASSSRAGQETQYF. The CDR3 region has the DNA TGTGCCAGCAGCTCTAGAGCGGGACAAGAGACCCAGTACTTC. Complete variable domain (other parts from reference TRBV5-4 and TRBJ2-5): ETGVTQSPTHLIKTRGQQVTLRCSSQSGHNTVSWYQQALGQGPQFIFQYYREEENGRGNFPPRFSGLQFPNYSSELNVNALELDDSALYLCASSSRAGQETQYFGPGTRLLVL.

The chain has TRBV19 and TRBJ2-5; TRBD2 aligns across 13 bases. The assigned J gene may be wrong: the sequence end matches TRBJ2-7 better. This CDR3 comprises 15 residues. CDR1 is LNHDA, CDR2 SQIVND, per germline (reference sequence). The DNA for the CDR3 is TGTGCCAGTAGTCTACTAGCGGGAGGGCCCTACGAGCAGTACTTC. It codes for CASSLLAGGPYEQYF.

The CDR3 reads CSVEGGEFGYTF. In nucleotides, the CDR3 is TGCAGCGTGGAGGGGGGAGAGTTCGGCTACACCTTC. V is TRBV29-1 and J is TRBJ1-2; possible D gene TRBD1, 6 bases. Germline-derived CDR1 and CDR2 are SQVTM and ANQGSEA. The CDR3 length is 12 residues. Trimming pared 6 bases from V and 8 bases from J, leaving 16 bases between.

A single count supports this clone. V is TRBV27 and J is TRBJ2-1; D possibly matches TRBD1 or TRBD2 (5 bases each). V was cut by 0 bases and J by 5 bases, with 5 bases left in between. CDR1 and CDR2 from the germline V gene are MNHEY and SMNVEV (reference sequence). The CDR3 runs to 13 residues. Here the CDR3 reads CASSLSGDNEQFF. For the CDR3, the DNA is TGTGCCAGCAGTTTATCGGGGGACAATGAGCAGTTCTTC.

The chain combines TRBV18 with TRBJ2-3; perhaps D is TRBD1 or TRBD2 (5 bases each). V was cut by 3 bases and J by 2 bases, with 15 bases left in between. Germline V gives CDR1 KGHSH, CDR2 LQKENI. The CDR3 is 16 residues long. CDR3 sequence (DNA): TGTGCCAGCTCACCCTGGGGGATTAGAGACACAGATACGCAGTATTTT. Translating gives CASSPWGIRDTDTQYF.

This chain joins TRBV30 and TRBJ2-5; 7 bases are a match to TRBD1. The CDR3 runs 12 residues. The germline gives CDR1 GTSNPN, CDR2 SVGIG (reference sequence). J lost 4 bases, V lost 5 bases, and 4 bases had no gene match. The CDR3: CAWGQGVETQYF. The CDR3, as DNA: TGTGCCTGGGGCCAGGGGGTAGAGACCCAGTACTTC. Drawing the rest from reference TRBV30 and TRBJ2-5, the complete variable domain is SQTIHQWPATLVQPVGSPLSLECTVEGTSNPNLYWYRQAAGRGLQLLFYSVGIGQISSEVPQNLSASRPQDRQFILSSKKLLLSDSGFYLCAWGQGVETQYFGPGTRLLVL.

This clone is a singleton in its sample. The rearrangement uses TRBV6-4 and TRBJ2-5, with D perhaps matching TRBD2 (5 bases). There are 13 residues in the CDR3. V gave up 4 bases and J gave up 2 bases, with 8 bases separating them. From germline, CDR1 is MRHNA and CDR2 SNTAGT. CDR3 nucleotides: TGTGCCAGCAGTGCGGGGTCTCAAGAGACCCAGTACTTC. It is translated as CASSAGSQETQYF.

The J gene is TRBJ2-3, the V gene TRBV2; 7 positions agree with TRBD2. Per germline, CDR1 SNHLY and CDR2 FYNNEI. The J segment lost 0 bases and the V segment lost 6 bases, leaving 3 bases of the junction unmatched. The length of the CDR3 is 14 residues. The CDR3 DNA reads as TGTGCCAGCAGGCCTAGCGGTAGCACAGATACGCAGTATTTT. It codes for CASRPSGSTDTQYF.

The V gene is TRBV5-1, the J gene TRBJ2-7, with D possibly being TRBD1 (6 bases). The V gene lost 4 bases and the J gene lost 7 bases, with 15 bases spanning the gap. CDR1 and CDR2 from the germline V gene are SGHRS and YFSETQ. This CDR3 has 13 amino acids. The chain's CDR3 is CASSLSGDREQYF. CDR3 in DNA: TGCGCCAGCAGCCTTTCAGGGGACCGGGAGCAGTACTTC.

By share, this clone counts as medium-sized (0.01 to 0.1%). V usage is TRBV4-1 and J usage is TRBJ2-7; 8 nucleotides match TRBD2. The trim removed 6 bases at V and 4 bases at J, leaving 5 bases unmatched. The germline V gene encodes CDR1 MGHRA and CDR2 YSYEKL. This CDR3 spans 13 amino acids. The CDR3 region has the DNA TGCGCCAGCAGTAGCGGGGAGAGGTACGAGCAGTACTTC. Amino acids: CASSSGERYEQYF.

V usage is TRBV19 and J usage is TRBJ2-3; TRBD1 agrees at 7 bases. Germline V lookup: CDR1 LNHDA, CDR2 SQIVND (reference sequence). Germline trimming cut 7 bases from V and 3 bases from J; bases unmatched to any gene: 13. The CDR3 contains 16 residues. The CDR3 here is CASNIRDRSPTDTQYF. The CDR3 nucleotides read TGTGCCAGTAACATCCGGGACAGAAGTCCTACAGATACGCAGTATTTT.

The chain recombines TRBV7-9 with TRBJ1-1, with unresolved D. Germline lookup yields CDR1 SEHNR and CDR2 FQNEAQ (reference sequence). The V end lost 2 bases, the J end lost 5 bases, and 12 bases lay between the germline ends. This CDR3 spans 14 amino acids. The CDR3 is CASSLLELRTEAFF. CDR3 sequence (DNA): TGTGCCAGCAGCTTATTGGAGTTGCGGACTGAAGCTTTCTTT.

This clone was counted a few times. The CDR3 protein is CASSEGAGSQETQYF. DNA of the CDR3: TGTGCCAGCAGTGAAGGGGCAGGGAGCCAAGAGACCCAGTACTTC. This sequence joins TRBV2 and TRBJ2-5; D tentatively fits TRBD1 or TRBD2 (5 bases each). V shed 1 base and J shed 1 base, with 10 bases lying between them. Germline-derived CDR1 and CDR2 are SNHLY and FYNNEI. This CDR3 comprises 15 residues.

This chain connects TRBV27 to TRBJ2-1; D gene unclear. Germline lookup yields CDR1 MNHEY and CDR2 SMNVEV (reference sequence). The CDR3 length is 11 residues. Trimming pared 4 bases from V and 7 bases from J, leaving 5 bases between. Here the CDR3 DNA reads TGTGCCAGCAGTTCGAGTAATGAGCAGTTCTTC. It yields the protein CASSSSNEQFF.

This chain connects TRBV10-3 to TRBJ2-1, with 9 bases that match TRBD1. The CDR3 is made up of 16 amino acids. V shed 8 bases, J shed 4 bases, and the junction held 12 bases outside the gene matches. From germline, CDR1 is ENHRY and CDR2 SYGVKD. This CDR3 reads CAIGETQGAHYNEQFF. In DNA form, the CDR3 reads TGTGCCATCGGAGAAACACAGGGGGCGCATTACAATGAGCAGTTCTTC.

The chain couples TRBV30 to TRBJ1-6, with no clear D. Germline CDR1 GTSNPN, CDR2 SVGIG (reference sequence). Trimming pared 4 bases from V and 12 bases from J, leaving 22 bases between. This CDR3 contains 15 residues. Here the CDR3 DNA reads TGTGCCTGGAAACGTAGCGAGCTCGGGGTAGGACCCCTCCACTTT. Encoded protein: CAWKRSELGVGPLHF.

V usage is TRBV4-1 and J usage is TRBJ2-1; D is uncertain. From germline, CDR1 is MGHRA and CDR2 YSYEKL. The CDR3 is 15 amino acids. Trimming left V 1 base short and J 7 bases short, with 14 bases between. The DNA for the CDR3 is TGCGCCAGCAGCCAAGTTGGTAGTAGCAGGAATGAGCAGTTCTTC. Translated: CASSQVGSSRNEQFF.

The V gene is TRBV7-9, the J gene TRBJ1-2, with 8 bases lining up with TRBD1. The CDR3 contains 15 residues. The V and J ends lost 5 bases and 7 bases, in that order; junction bases with no gene match: 12. The V gene's germline CDR1 is SEHNR and CDR2 FQNEAQ (reference sequence). As DNA, the CDR3 is TGTGCCAGCAGCGCCGGACAGGGCATGGAGGGTGGCTACACCTTC. It translates to CASSAGQGMEGGYTF.

This clone was recorded only once. CDR3 nucleotides: TGTGCCAGCAGCGCGGCAGGGGGCTCGGAAAAACTGTTTTTT. This codes for CASSAAGGSEKLFF. The V call is TRBV9, the J call TRBJ1-4, with 8 positions matching TRBD1. Germline loops: CDR1 SGDLS, CDR2 YYNGEE. Unmatched junction bases numbered 6, after V lost 3 bases and J lost 8 bases. The CDR3 sequence is 14 residues long.

This clone appeared a few times. V and J are TRBV30 and TRBJ1-5, with D possibly TRBD1 on 5 matching bases. Looked up from germline, CDR1 is GTSNPN and CDR2 is SVGIG (reference sequence). The V end was cut by 1 base, the J end by 0 bases, with 7 bases between. The CDR3 is made up of 14 amino acids. The CDR3 DNA follows: TGTGCCTGGAGTGGGGGACTTAGCAATCAGCCCCAGCATTTT. Translated, it gives CAWSGGLSNQPQHF.

V and J are TRBV6-6 and TRBJ2-7; 11 nucleotides align to TRBD2. Germline CDR1 is MNHNY and CDR2 is SVGAGI (reference sequence). The length of the CDR3 is 15 residues. Trimming at V came to 6 bases and at J to 6 bases, leaving 10 bases not matched to a gene. In nucleotides, the CDR3 is TGTGCCAGCAGGGGGACTAGCGGAGAGGGCTCCGAGCAGTACTTC. Translation gives CASRGTSGEGSEQYF.

The J gene is TRBJ2-1, the V gene TRBV6-1, with 8 bases aligning to TRBD2. The CDR3 contains 15 residues. Trimming took 3 bases from V and 7 from J; bases not matched to a gene: 8. Looked up from germline, CDR1 is MNHNS and CDR2 is SASEGT. CDR3 protein: CASSDEREYANEQFF. The CDR3 coding sequence is TGTGCCAGCAGTGACGAGCGGGAGTACGCTAATGAGCAGTTCTTC.

In this sample, this clone turned up once. The chain combines TRBV28 with TRBJ2-2; D is possibly TRBD1 or TRBD2 (5 bases each). Trimming pared 5 bases from V and 6 bases from J, leaving 16 bases between. The CDR3 covers 15 residues. Germline V gene data show CDR1 as MDHEN and CDR2 as SYDVKM. As DNA, the CDR3 is TGTGCCAGCAGTAGAGGGGTACCGCCCGCCGGGGAGCTGTTTTTT. It is translated as CASSRGVPPAGELFF.